Only a few counts were recorded for the clone carrying this T cell receptor beta chain. This record belongs to a study of T-cell memory formation after mild COVID-19. The wider study: Largely, TCR clusters stayed within a single donor.

MiXCR, run by TCRdb on the 5' RACE reads, gives a single entry per CDR3 protein. The table includes about 430,000 distinct CDR3 sequences, less than 25% detected once. V lost 1 base, J lost 1 base, and 4 bases lay in between. The CDR3 loop spans 13 amino acids. CDR1 and CDR2 from the germline V gene are SQVTM and ANQGSEA. J is TRBJ1-4 and V is TRBV29-1, with D unresolved. This TCR derives from an adult woman who had mild COVID-19 (a few samples of this study predate the infection). Cell type and time point are not known. Material for sequencing was PBMCs or a T cell subset sorted from them (not recorded which). The CDR3 sequence: CSVEGGTNEKLFF. CDR3 coding DNA: TGCAGCGTTGAAGGGGGAACTAATGAAAAACTGTTTTTT.